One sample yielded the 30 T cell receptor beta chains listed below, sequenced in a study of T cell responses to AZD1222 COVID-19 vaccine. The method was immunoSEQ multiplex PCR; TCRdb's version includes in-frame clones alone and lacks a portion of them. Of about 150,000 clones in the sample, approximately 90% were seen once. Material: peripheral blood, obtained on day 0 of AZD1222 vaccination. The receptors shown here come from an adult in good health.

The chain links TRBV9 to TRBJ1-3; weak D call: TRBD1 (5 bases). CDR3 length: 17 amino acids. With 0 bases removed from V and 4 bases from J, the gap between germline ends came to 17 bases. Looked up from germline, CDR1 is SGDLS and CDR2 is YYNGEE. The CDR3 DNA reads TGTGCCAGCAGCGTAGAGCTGGAGGCAGGGAGAGGAAACACCATATATTTT. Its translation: CASSVELEAGRGNTIYF.

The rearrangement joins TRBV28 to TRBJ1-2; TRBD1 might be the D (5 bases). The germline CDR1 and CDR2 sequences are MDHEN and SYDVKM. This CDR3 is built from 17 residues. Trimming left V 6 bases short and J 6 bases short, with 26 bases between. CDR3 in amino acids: CASSPYVAREAPNGYTF. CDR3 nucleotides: TGTGCCAGCAGCCCATATGTTGCCAGGGAGGCCCCTAATGGCTACACCTTC.

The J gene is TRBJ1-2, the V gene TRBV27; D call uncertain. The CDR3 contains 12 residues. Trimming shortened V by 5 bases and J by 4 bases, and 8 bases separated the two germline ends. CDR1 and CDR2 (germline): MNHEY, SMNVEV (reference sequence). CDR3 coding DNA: TGTGCCAGCAGTAGTACGGGCTATGGCTACACCTTC. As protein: CASSSTGYGYTF.

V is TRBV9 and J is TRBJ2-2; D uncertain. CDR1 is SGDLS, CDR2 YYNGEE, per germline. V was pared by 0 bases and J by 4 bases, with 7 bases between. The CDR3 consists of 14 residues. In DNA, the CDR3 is TGTGCCAGCAGCGTAGATATGGCCACCGGGGAGCTGTTTTTT. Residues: CASSVDMATGELFF.

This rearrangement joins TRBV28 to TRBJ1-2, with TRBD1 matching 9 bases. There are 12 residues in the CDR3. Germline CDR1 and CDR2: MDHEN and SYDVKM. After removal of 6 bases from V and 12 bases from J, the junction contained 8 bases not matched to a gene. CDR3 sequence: CASSRAGTGNTF. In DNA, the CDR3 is TGTGCCAGCAGCCGAGCCGGGACAGGGAACACCTTC.

The CDR3 nucleotides are TGTGCCAGCAGTGAACTGGTAGGGACAGGGACTGAAGCTTTCTTT. This codes for CASSELVGTGTEAFF. The chain is built from TRBV6-1 and TRBJ1-1; TRBD1 aligns across 9 bases. With 2 bases clipped from V and 5 bases from J, the junction kept 6 bases outside the gene matches. This CDR3 has 15 residues. Germline lookup yields CDR1 MNHNS and CDR2 SASEGT.

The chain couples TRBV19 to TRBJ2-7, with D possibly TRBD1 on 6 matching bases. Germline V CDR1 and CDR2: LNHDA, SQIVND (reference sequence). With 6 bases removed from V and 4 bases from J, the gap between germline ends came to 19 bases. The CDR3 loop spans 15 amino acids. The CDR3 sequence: CASSQQGSGAYEQYF. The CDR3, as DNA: TGTGCCAGTAGCCAGCAGGGTTCAGGGGCTTACGAGCAGTACTTC.

In nucleotides, the CDR3 is TGTGCCAGTAGTATAGGACAGGGCGGCGAGCAGTACTTC. This translates into CASSIGQGGEQYF. The J gene is TRBJ2-7, the V gene TRBV19, with 7 bases fitting TRBD1. V was pared by 1 base and J by 6 bases, with 3 bases of the junction left unmatched. Germline assignment: CDR1 LNHDA and CDR2 SQIVND (reference sequence). This CDR3 spans 13 amino acids.

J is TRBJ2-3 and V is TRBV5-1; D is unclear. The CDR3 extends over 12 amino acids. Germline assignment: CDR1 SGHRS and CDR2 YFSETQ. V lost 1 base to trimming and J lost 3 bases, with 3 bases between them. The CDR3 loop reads CASSLNTDTQYF. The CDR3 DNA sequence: TGCGCCAGCAGCTTGAATACAGATACGCAGTATTTT. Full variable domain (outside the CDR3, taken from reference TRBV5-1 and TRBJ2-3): KAGVTQTPRYLIKTRGQQVTLSCSPISGHRSVSWYQQTPGQGLQFLFEYFSETQRNKGNFPGRFSGRQFSNSRSEMNVSTLELGDSALYLCASSLNTDTQYFGPGTRLTVL.

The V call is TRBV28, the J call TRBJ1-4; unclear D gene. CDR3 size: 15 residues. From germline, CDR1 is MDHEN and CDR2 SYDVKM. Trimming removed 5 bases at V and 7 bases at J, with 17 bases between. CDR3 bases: TGTGCCAGCAGTCGAGGGAGCGAGTCGGGTGAAAAACTGTTTTTT. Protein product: CASSRGSESGEKLFF.

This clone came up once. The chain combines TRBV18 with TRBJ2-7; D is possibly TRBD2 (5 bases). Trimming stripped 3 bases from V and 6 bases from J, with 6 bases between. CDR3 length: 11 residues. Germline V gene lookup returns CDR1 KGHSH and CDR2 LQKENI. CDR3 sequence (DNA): TGTGCCAGCTCACCCGGAGGCGAGCAGTACTTC. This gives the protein CASSPGGEQYF.

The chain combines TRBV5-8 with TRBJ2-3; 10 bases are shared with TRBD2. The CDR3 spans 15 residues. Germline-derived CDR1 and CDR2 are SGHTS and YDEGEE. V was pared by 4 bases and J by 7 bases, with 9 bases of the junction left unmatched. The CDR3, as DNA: TGTGCCAGCAGCCGCTGGGCTAGCGGGAGAAATACGCAGTATTTT. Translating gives CASSRWASGRNTQYF.

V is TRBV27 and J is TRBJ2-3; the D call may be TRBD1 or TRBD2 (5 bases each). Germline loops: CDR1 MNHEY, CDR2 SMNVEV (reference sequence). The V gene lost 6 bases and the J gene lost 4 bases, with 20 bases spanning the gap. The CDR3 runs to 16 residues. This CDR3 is CASSSRLTLGADTQYF. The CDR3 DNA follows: TGTGCCAGCAGCAGTCGACTGACCCTGGGGGCAGATACGCAGTATTTT.

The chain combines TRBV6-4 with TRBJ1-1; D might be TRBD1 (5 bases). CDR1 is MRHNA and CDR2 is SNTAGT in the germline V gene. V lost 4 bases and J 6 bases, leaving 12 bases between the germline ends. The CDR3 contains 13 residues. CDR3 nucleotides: TGTGCCAGCAGTGTCGGGGGAGCCGCTGAAGCTTTCTTT. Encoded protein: CASSVGGAAEAFF.

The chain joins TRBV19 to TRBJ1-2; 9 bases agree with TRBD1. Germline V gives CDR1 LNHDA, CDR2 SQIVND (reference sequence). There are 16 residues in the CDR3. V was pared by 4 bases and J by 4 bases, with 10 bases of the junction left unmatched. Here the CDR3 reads CASSRDRVGFGYGYTF. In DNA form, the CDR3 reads TGTGCCAGTAGTAGGGACAGGGTCGGATTTGGCTATGGCTACACCTTC.

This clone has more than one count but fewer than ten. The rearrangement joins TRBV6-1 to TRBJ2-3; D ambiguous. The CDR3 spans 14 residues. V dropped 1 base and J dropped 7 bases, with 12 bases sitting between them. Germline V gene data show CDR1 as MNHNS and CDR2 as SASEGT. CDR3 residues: CASSEGPHGNTQYF. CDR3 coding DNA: TGTGCCAGCAGTGAAGGTCCCCATGGAAATACGCAGTATTTT.

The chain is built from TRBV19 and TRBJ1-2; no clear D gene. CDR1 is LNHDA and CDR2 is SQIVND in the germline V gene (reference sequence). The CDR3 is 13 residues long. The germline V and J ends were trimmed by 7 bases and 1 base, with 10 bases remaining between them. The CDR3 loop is CASTSRFNYGYTF. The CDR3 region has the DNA TGTGCCAGTACCTCACGCTTTAACTATGGCTACACCTTC.

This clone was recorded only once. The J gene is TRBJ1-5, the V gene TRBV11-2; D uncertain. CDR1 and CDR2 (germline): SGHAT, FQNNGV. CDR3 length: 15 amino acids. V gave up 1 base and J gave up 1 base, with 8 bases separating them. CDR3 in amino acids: CASSLGSRSNQPQHF. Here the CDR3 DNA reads TGTGCCAGCAGCTTAGGCTCTAGAAGCAATCAGCCCCAGCATTTT.

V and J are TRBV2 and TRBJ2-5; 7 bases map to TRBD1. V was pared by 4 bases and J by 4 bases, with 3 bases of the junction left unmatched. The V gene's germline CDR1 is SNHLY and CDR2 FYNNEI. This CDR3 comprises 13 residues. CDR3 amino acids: CASSGQGGETQYF. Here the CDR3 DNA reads TGTGCCAGCAGTGGACAGGGCGGAGAGACCCAGTACTTC.

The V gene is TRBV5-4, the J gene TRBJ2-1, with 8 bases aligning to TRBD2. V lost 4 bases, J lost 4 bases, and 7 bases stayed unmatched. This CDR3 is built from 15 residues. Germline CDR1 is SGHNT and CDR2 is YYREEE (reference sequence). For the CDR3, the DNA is TGTGCCAGCAGCACCGAGCGGGAGCGATACAATGAGCAGTTCTTC. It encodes CASSTERERYNEQFF.

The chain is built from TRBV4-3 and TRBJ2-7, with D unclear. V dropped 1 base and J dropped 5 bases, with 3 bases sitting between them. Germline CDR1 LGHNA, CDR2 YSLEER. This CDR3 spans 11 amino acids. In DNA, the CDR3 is TGCGCCAGCAGCCAAGGTCACGAGCAGTACTTC. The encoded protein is CASSQGHEQYF.

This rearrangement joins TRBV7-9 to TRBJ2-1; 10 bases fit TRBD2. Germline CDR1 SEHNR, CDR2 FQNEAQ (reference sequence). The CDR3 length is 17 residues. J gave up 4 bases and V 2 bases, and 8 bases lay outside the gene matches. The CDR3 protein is CASSLLAGDYTYNEQFF. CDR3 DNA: TGTGCCAGCAGCTTACTAGCGGGAGATTATACATACAATGAGCAGTTCTTC.

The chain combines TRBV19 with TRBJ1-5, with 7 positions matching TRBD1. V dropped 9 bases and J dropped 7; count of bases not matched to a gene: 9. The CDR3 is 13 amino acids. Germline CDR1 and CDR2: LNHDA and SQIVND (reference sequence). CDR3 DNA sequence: TGTGCCAGCACCACAGGGGTTAAGCAGCCCCAGCATTTT. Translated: CASTTGVKQPQHF.

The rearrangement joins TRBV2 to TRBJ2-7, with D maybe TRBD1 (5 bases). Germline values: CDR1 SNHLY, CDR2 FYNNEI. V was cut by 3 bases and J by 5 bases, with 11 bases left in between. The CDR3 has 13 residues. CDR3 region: CASSEDTLDEQYF. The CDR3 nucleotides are TGTGCCAGCAGTGAGGACACGTTGGACGAGCAGTACTTC.

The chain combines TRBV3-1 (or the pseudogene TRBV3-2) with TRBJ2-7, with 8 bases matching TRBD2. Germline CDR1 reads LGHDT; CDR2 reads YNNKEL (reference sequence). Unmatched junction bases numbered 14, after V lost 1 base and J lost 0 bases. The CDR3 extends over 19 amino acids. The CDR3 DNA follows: TGTGCCAGCAGCCAAGGAGGGGTAACGGGCGGGAGGTACTCCTACGAGCAGTACTTC. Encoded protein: CASSQGGVTGGRYSYEQYF.

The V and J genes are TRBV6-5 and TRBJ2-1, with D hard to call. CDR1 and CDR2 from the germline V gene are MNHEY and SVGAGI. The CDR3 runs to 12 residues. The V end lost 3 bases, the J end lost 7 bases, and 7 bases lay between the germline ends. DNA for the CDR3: TGTGCCAGCAGTTATAGCTGGAATGAGCAGTTCTTC. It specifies CASSYSWNEQFF.

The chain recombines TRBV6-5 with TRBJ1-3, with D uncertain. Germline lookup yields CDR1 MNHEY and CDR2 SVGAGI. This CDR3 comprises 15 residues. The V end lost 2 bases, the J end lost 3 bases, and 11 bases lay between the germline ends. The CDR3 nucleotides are TGTGCCAGCAGTTACGGGCGGGGTCATGGAAACACCATATATTTT. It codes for CASSYGRGHGNTIYF.

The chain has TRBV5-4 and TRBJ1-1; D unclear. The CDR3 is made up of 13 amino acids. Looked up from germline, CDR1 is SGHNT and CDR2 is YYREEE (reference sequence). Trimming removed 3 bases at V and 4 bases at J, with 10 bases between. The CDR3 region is CASSSWTGTEAFF. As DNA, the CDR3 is TGTGCCAGCAGCTCCTGGACTGGCACTGAAGCTTTCTTT.

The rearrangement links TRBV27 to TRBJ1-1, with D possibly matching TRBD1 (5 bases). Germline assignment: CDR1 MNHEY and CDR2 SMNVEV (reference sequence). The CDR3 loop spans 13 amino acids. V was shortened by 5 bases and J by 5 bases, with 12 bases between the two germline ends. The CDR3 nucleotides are TGTGCCAGCAGTCCGACGGGGCTAACTGAAGCTTTCTTT. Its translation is CASSPTGLTEAFF.

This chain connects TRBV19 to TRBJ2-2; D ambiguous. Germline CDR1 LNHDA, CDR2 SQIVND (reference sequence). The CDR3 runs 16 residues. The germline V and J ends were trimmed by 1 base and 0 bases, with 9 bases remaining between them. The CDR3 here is CASSIGPSANTGELFF. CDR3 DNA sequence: TGTGCCAGTAGTATAGGGCCCTCGGCGAACACCGGGGAGCTGTTTTTT.